One and the same sample provided the 8 T cell receptor beta chains below, sequenced in a study of CD8 T cells in ankylosing spondylitis. Findings of the study overall: A motif in TCR beta, a set of eight or nine highly homologous variants, appeared characteristic of ankylosing spondylitis blood.

No antigen has been assigned to these receptors. TCRdb itself ran the 5' RACE reads through MiXCR, one entry per CDR3 protein. The repertoire holds roughly 400,000 distinct CDR3 sequences, with about a fifth as singletons. Sequencing was carried out using blood, either unsorted or a sorted T cell fraction (not recorded which). These receptors all stem from a male donor with ankylosing spondylitis.

The V call is TRBV3-1, the J call TRBJ1-1, with TRBD1 matching 7 bases. The CDR3 is made up of 13 amino acids. CDR1 is LGHDT, CDR2 YNNKEL, per germline (reference sequence). V shed 7 bases, J shed 1 base, and the junction held 3 bases outside the gene matches. CDR3 sequence: CASTNRGNTEAFF. The CDR3 nucleotides read TGTGCCAGCACTAACAGGGGGAACACTGAAGCTTTCTTT. The full variable domain, in which reference TRBV3-1 and TRBJ1-1 provide the parts outside the CDR3, is DTAVSQTPKYLVTQMGNDKSIKCEQNLGHDTMYWYKQDSKKFLKIMFSYNNKELIINETVPNRFSPKSPDKAHLNLHINSLELGDSAVYFCASTNRGNTEAFFGQGTRLTVV.

This clonotype occurred a few times. The chain is built from TRBV7-2 and TRBJ2-4; 8 bases are a match to TRBD1. Looked up from germline, CDR1 is SGHTA and CDR2 is FQGNSA. The CDR3 runs to 14 residues. Trimming took 6 bases from V and 6 from J; bases not matched to a gene: 7. The CDR3 sequence is CASRAGQAGNIQYF. The CDR3 DNA is TGTGCCAGCAGGGCGGGACAGGCAGGAAACATTCAGTACTTC.

This clonotype was picked up a small number of times. The rearrangement uses TRBV6-5 and TRBJ1-2, with D unclear. Trimming left V 0 bases short and J 2 bases short, with 7 bases between. CDR3 length: 14 amino acids. In germline, CDR1 is MNHEY, CDR2 SVGAGI. The CDR3 sequence is CASSYSRQNYGYTF. DNA for the CDR3: TGTGCCAGCAGTTACTCTCGCCAGAACTATGGCTACACCTTC.

This clonotype was seen repeatedly, ten times or more. The chain recombines TRBV14 with TRBJ1-1; 11 bases map to TRBD1. Germline loops: CDR1 SGHDN, CDR2 FVKESK. V dropped 3 bases and J dropped 1; count of bases not matched to a gene: 10. The CDR3 is made up of 18 amino acids. The CDR3, as DNA: TGTGCCAGCAGCCACGGACAGGGGGCCGCCGTGCAGAACACTGAAGCTTTCTTT. Translating gives CASSHGQGAAVQNTEAFF.

The V gene is TRBV27, the J gene TRBJ2-2; D possibly corresponds to TRBD1 (5 bases). The CDR3 sequence is 16 residues long. V was clipped by 5 bases and J by 4 bases, with 17 bases between them. CDR1 and CDR2 from the germline V gene are MNHEY and SMNVEV (reference sequence). CDR3 in DNA: TGTGCCAGCAGTCCTTCTCGACCTAGGGGCACCGGGGAGCTGTTTTTT. Protein: CASSPSRPRGTGELFF.

There are many counts of this clonotype. The rearrangement links TRBV28 to TRBJ1-2; TRBD1 aligns across 8 bases. This CDR3 is 11 amino acids long. Germline V CDR1 and CDR2: MDHEN, SYDVKM. V lost 8 bases and J lost 8; bases outside the gene matches: 4. The CDR3 DNA follows: TGTGCCAGCGGACAGGGTCAGGGCTACACCTTC. Its translation: CASGQGQGYTF.

This clonotype was detected only a few times. The J gene is TRBJ2-7, the V gene TRBV10-3; TRBD1 aligns across 7 bases. This CDR3 is built from 12 residues. Unmatched junction bases numbered 4, after V lost 8 bases and J lost 3 bases. Germline V CDR1 and CDR2: ENHRY, SYGVKD. The CDR3 DNA is TGTGCCATCGGCGACAGGGTCTACGAGCAGTACTTC. Translation gives CAIGDRVYEQYF.

This clonotype turned up a few times. DNA for the CDR3: TGTGCCAGCAGCTTAGCCAGAATTAATCAGCCCCAGCATTTT. It yields the protein CASSLARINQPQHF. This chain joins TRBV7-2 and TRBJ1-5, with no clear D. Germline V gene lookup returns CDR1 SGHTA and CDR2 FQGNSA. There are 14 residues in the CDR3. The V end lost 0 bases, the J end lost 4 bases, and 7 bases lay between the germline ends.